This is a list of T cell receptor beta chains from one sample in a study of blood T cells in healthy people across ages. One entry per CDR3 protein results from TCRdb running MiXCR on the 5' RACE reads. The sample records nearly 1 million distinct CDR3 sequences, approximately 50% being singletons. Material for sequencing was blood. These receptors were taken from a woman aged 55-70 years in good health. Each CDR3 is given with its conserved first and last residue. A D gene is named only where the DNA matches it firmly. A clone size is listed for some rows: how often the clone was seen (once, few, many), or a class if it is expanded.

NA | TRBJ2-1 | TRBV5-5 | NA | CASSYRISVDPGEQFF | TGTGCCAGCAGCTACAGAATTTCGGTGGACCCGGGTGAGCAGTTCTTC
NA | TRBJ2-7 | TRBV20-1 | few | CSARRQPRVYEQYF | TGCAGTGCCAGACGACAACCTAGGGTTTACGAGCAGTACTTC
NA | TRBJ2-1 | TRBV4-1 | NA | CASSTRKSDEQFF | TGCGCCAGCAGCACACGAAAATCTGATGAGCAGTTCTTC
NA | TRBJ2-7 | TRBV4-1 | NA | CASSQDPPRLGENEQYF | TGCGCCAGCAGCCAAGATCCCCCCCGTCTAGGTGAAAATGAGCAGTACTTC
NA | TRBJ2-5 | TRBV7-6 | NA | CASSLALGDRETQYF | TGTGCCAGCAGCTTAGCGCTCGGGGACCGGGAGACCCAGTACTTC
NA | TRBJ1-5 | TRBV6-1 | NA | CASMEDSGEQPQHF | TGTGCCAGCATGGAGGACAGCGGGGAACAGCCCCAGCATTTT
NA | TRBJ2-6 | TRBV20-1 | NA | CSAHGAFSGANVLTF | TGCAGTGCTCACGGAGCGTTTTCTGGGGCCAACGTCCTGACTTTC
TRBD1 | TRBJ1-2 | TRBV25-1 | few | CASSRDREGYGYTF | TGTGCCAGCAGTAGGGACAGGGAGGGCTATGGCTACACCTTC
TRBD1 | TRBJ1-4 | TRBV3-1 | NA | CASSPLEAGQAEKLFF | TGTGCCAGCAGCCCCCTGGAGGCGGGACAGGCTGAAAAACTGTTTTTT
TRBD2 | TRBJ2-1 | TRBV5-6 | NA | CASSSLAPLTSGRTTGEQFF | TGTGCCAGCAGCTCATTGGCGCCCCTCACTAGCGGGAGGACGACAGGTGAGCAGTTCTTC
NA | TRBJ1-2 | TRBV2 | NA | CASRDRIYGYTF | TGTGCCAGCAGGGACAGAATTTATGGCTACACCTTC
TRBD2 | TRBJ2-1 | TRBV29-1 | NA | CSVDIRWEGGNEQFF | TGCAGCGTTGATATTAGGTGGGAGGGTGGCAATGAGCAGTTCTTC
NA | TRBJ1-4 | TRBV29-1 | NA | CSATKAGTNEKLFF | TGCAGCGCGACTAAAGCTGGAACTAATGAAAAACTGTTTTTT
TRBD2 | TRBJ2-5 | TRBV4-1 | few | CASSPISSGRAREQYF | TGCGCCAGCAGCCCTATCTCTAGCGGGAGGGCTCGAGAGCAGTACTTC
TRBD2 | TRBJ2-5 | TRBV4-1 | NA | CASSQGRSSGSRRYF | TGCGCCAGCAGCCAAGGGAGGTCTAGCGGGAGCCGAAGGTACTTC
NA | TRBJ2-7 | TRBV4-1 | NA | CASSQKRPSSYEQYF | TGCGCCAGCAGCCAGAAACGCCCGAGCTCCTACGAGCAGTACTTC
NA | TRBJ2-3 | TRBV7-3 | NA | CASSLTIADTQYF | TGTGCCAGCAGCTTAACTATCGCAGATACGCAGTATTTT
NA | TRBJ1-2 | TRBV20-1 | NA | CSALTTLNYGYTF | TGCAGTGCTCTGACGACACTAAACTATGGCTACACCTTC
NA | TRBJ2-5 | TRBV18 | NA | CASSPSFTGIRETQYF | TGTGCCAGCTCACCAAGTTTTACGGGGATCCGAGAGACCCAGTACTTC
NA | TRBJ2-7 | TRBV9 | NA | CASSVGSSRYEQYF | TGTGCCAGCAGCGTCGGGAGTAGTAGGTACGAGCAGTACTTC
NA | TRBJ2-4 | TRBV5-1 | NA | CASSLSLDVIQYF | TGCGCCAGCAGCTTGTCTCTAGATGTCATTCAGTACTTC
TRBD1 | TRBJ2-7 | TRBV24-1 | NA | CATSTGTVYEQYF | TGTGCCACCAGTACCGGGACAGTGTACGAGCAGTACTTC
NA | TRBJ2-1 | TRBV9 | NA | CASSVDWIGGPYNEQFF | TGTGCCAGCAGCGTAGATTGGATTGGGGGACCCTACAATGAGCAGTTCTTC
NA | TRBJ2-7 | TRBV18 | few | CASSPVNPAGSYEQYF | TGTGCCAGCTCACCAGTAAATCCGGCAGGATCCTACGAGCAGTACTTC
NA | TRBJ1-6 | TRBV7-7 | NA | CASSVNSFNSPLHF | TGTGCCAGCAGCGTAAACAGCTTCAATTCACCCCTCCACTTT
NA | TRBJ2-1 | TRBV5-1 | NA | CASNGDYNEQFF | TGCGCCAGCAACGGGGACTACAATGAGCAGTTCTTC
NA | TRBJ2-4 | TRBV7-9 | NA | CASSPRASRDIQYF | TGTGCCAGCAGCCCACGGGCTAGCCGTGACATTCAGTACTTC
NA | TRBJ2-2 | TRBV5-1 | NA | CASSPPDRMETGELFF | TGCGCCAGCAGCCCACCGGATAGGATGGAAACCGGGGAGCTGTTTTTT
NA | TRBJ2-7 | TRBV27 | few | CASSPRPESYEQYF | TGTGCCAGCAGCCCCCGCCCCGAGTCCTACGAGCAGTACTTC
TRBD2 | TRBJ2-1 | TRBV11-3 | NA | CANSPGTMRHNEQFF | TGTGCCAACAGCCCGGGGACTATGAGGCACAATGAGCAGTTCTTC